This T cell receptor (beta chain) was recorded in a study of PD-L1 blockade in urothelial cancer. Study at large: Men with urothelial cancer arising in the bladder made up twenty-five of 29 patients. A median around 140,000 T cells were found in blood samples.

In regard to this clone: The antigen is not known.

As to time point: pretreatment peripheral blood. Disease in patients was locally advanced or metastatic urothelial carcinoma. Study observations and caveats: When measured at 3 weeks, tumor-associated blood clones expanded more in durable-benefit patients.

This CDR3 spans 12 amino acids. The germline CDR1 and CDR2 sequences are SQVTM and ANQGSEA. Trimming shortened V by 0 bases and J by 11 bases, and 13 bases separated the two germline ends. Produced via immunoSEQ multiplex PCR; TCRdb's table is partial and in-frame only. This repertoire shows about 76,000 clones, roughly 90% found once; its top ten account for more than 3.5%. This sequence joins TRBV29-1 and TRBJ1-1, with a tentative D call TRBD1 (5 bases). The sequence was obtained from a man aged 65 to 85 with urothelial cancer. The starting material was PBMCs, obtained around atezolizumab (anti-PD-L1) treatment. This CDR3 reads CSVEDPGEGAFF. The CDR3 nucleotides read TGCAGCGTTGAAGATCCGGGGGAGGGCGCTTTCTTT.